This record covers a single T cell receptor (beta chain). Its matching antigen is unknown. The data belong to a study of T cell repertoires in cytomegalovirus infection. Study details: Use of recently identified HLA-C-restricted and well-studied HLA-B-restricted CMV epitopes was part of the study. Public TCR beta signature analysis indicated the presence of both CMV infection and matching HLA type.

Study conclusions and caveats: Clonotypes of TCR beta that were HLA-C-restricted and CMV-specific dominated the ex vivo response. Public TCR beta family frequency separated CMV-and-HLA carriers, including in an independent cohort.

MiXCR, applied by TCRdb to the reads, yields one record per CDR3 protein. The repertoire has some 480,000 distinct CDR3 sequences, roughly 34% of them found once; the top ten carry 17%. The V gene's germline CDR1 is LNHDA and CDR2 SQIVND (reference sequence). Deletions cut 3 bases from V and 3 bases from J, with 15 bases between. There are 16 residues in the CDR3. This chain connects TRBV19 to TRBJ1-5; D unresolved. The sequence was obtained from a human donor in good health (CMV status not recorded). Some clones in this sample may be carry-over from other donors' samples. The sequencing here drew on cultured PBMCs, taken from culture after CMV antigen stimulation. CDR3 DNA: TGTGCCAGTAGTATGATGGAGGGCCGGGACAATCAGCCCCAGCATTTT. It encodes CASSMMEGRDNQPQHF.